The text below deals with one T cell receptor beta chain. As originally analysed: Nucleated cell counts were estimated from reference gene primer amplification. TCRdb's copy holds only in-frame clones and misses some; the assay was immunoSEQ multiplex PCR. V and J calls and clone size are as listed in that table; D and trimming were resolved from the DNA. The repertoire consists of 50,000 to 60,000 clones, with 70% to 90% occurring once and the leading ten covering roughly 13%. The data derive from a study of blood T cell repertoires in COVID-19. Study summary: Samples of COVID-19 (acute and convalescent) were obtained from the United States, Italy and Spain. The cDNA or gDNA used as material had been derived from T cells, B-cell-depleted T cells, or PBMCs.

With V trimmed by 1 base and J by 3 bases, 3 bases remained unmatched. This CDR3 comprises 14 residues. CDR1 and CDR2 from the germline V gene are SGHAT and FQDESV (reference sequence). The chain links TRBV11-1 to TRBJ2-7, with 7 bases that match TRBD1. The receptor comes from a human donor in a cohort sampled during active COVID-19. Sequences were obtained from peripheral blood. The CDR3 sequence: CASSLEQGNYEQYF. As DNA, the CDR3 is TGTGCCAGCAGCTTAGAACAGGGGAACTACGAGCAGTACTTC. Variable domain in full (rest from reference TRBV11-1 and TRBJ2-7): EAEVAQSPRYKITEKSQAVAFWCDPISGHATLYWYRQILGQGPELLVQFQDESVVDDSQLPKDRFSAERLKGVDSTLKIQPAELGDSAMYLCASSLEQGNYEQYFGPGTRLTVT.